The 12 T cell receptor beta chains below come from one sample, sequenced in a study of shared clonotypes between healthy human individuals (TCRdb year 2020). The library was generated by the immunoSEQ multiplex PCR assay. TCRdb re-hosts the immuneACCESS table, in-frame sequences only. Its copies lack some clones; in the studies checked, an unresolved V gene accounts for under half of them, and the cause for the rest is not known. The sample profile shows approximately 500,000 clones; 95% to 97% of them were found once. The ten largest make up about 0.057% of the sample. The sequencing sample was made of naive CD4+ T cells sorted from blood. In light of the paper, this sample's cell subset or site label describes: CD45RA+ positively selected. The receptors stem from a woman aged 25 to 39 in good health.

This sequence joins TRBV11-1 and TRBJ2-7; perhaps D is TRBD1 or TRBD2 (5 bases each). V lost 5 bases and J 7 bases, leaving 18 bases between the germline ends. CDR3 length: 14 amino acids. Germline V gives CDR1 SGHAT, CDR2 FQDESV (reference sequence). The CDR3 nucleotides are TGTGCCAGCAGCCCCGGGTCGACTTGGGGGGAGCAGTACTTC. This sequence encodes CASSPGSTWGEQYF.

The J gene is TRBJ2-3, the V gene TRBV19; D gene unclear. V was shortened by 7 bases and J by 1 base, with 9 bases between the two germline ends. The CDR3 covers 13 residues. From germline, CDR1 is LNHDA and CDR2 SQIVND (reference sequence). The CDR3 is CASMDGGTDTQYF. Written as DNA, the CDR3 is TGTGCCAGTATGGACGGAGGCACAGATACGCAGTATTTT.

The chain has TRBV5-1 and TRBJ1-2; the D gene is possibly TRBD1 (6 bases). The germline gives CDR1 SGHRS, CDR2 YFSETQ. V was shortened by 3 bases and J by 4 bases, with 16 bases between the two germline ends. This CDR3 comprises 15 residues. This CDR3 is CASSSLPGDSYGYTF. DNA of the CDR3: TGCGCCAGCAGCTCGCTCCCAGGGGATAGCTATGGCTACACCTTC.

The V and J genes are TRBV19 and TRBJ1-5, with D possibly matching TRBD1 (6 bases). The germline gives CDR1 LNHDA, CDR2 SQIVND (reference sequence). The CDR3 has 17 amino acids. V lost 4 bases to trimming and J lost 1 base, with 17 bases between them. This chain's CDR3 is CASSSSRGQKSNQPQHF. CDR3 DNA sequence: TGTGCCAGTAGTAGTTCTAGGGGACAAAAAAGCAATCAGCCCCAGCATTTT. Together with reference TRBV19 and TRBJ1-5, the CDR3 gives the full variable domain: DGGITQSPKYLFRKEGQNVTLSCEQNLNHDAMYWYRQDPGQGLRLIYYSQIVNDFQKGDIAEGYSVSREKKESFPLTVTSAQKNPTAFYLCASSSSRGQKSNQPQHFGDGTRLSIL.

The chain employs TRBV25-1 and TRBJ2-2; 13 bases align to TRBD2. The CDR3 spans 16 residues. With V trimmed by 3 bases and J by 2 bases, 0 bases remained unmatched. The germline V gene encodes CDR1 MGHDK and CDR2 SYGVNS. CDR3 protein: CASSEGLAGNTGELFF. The CDR3, as DNA: TGTGCCAGCAGTGAGGGACTAGCGGGAAACACCGGGGAGCTGTTTTTT.

This clone was recorded once. The chain has TRBV5-1 and TRBJ2-1; 7 nucleotides match TRBD2. V dropped 2 bases and J dropped 2; count of bases not matched to a gene: 4. The CDR3 has 15 residues. Germline values: CDR1 SGHRS, CDR2 YFSETQ. CDR3 DNA: TGCGCCAGCAGCTTCGCTAGCGGTGCCTACAATGAGCAGTTCTTC. Encoded protein: CASSFASGAYNEQFF.

This clone occurred once. V and J are TRBV6-1 and TRBJ1-1; D is ambiguous. Per germline, CDR1 MNHNS and CDR2 SASEGT. The CDR3 has 15 residues. V was shortened by 1 base and J by 3 bases, with 12 bases between the two germline ends. The CDR3 bases are TGTGCCAGCAGTGAAGGGACGTACAGAGACACTGAAGCTTTCTTT. Amino acids: CASSEGTYRDTEAFF.

V gene TRBV2 combines with J gene TRBJ2-7; 13 bases map to TRBD2. CDR3 length equals 16 residues. The junction had 10 bases not matched to a gene; V was cut back by 7 bases and J by 4 bases. CDR1 and CDR2 (germline): SNHLY, FYNNEI. The CDR3 sequence: CASTTPGLAGDYEQYF. The CDR3 DNA reads TGTGCCAGCACCACCCCTGGACTAGCGGGAGATTACGAGCAGTACTTC.

As concerns this clone: Other DNA sequences in this specimen translate into the identical CDR3. The rearrangement uses TRBV7-9 and TRBJ2-7; D remains unclear. The CDR3 is made up of 12 amino acids. The V gene lost 5 bases and the J gene lost 3 bases, with 8 bases spanning the gap. Germline assignment: CDR1 SEHNR and CDR2 FQNEAQ (reference sequence). CDR3 nucleotides: TGTGCCAGCAGCCCTGGCTTCTACGAGCAGTACTTC. Protein: CASSPGFYEQYF.

V is TRBV28 and J is TRBJ1-5; D unclear. The V gene lost 3 bases and the J gene lost 2 bases, with 11 bases spanning the gap. Germline-derived CDR1 and CDR2 are MDHEN and SYDVKM. This CDR3 spans 15 amino acids. This CDR3 is CASSFPSLGNQPQHF. The CDR3 DNA reads TGTGCCAGCAGTTTTCCCAGTTTGGGCAATCAGCCCCAGCATTTT. Together with reference TRBV28 and TRBJ1-5, the CDR3 gives the full variable domain: DVKVTQSSRYLVKRTGEKVFLECVQDMDHENMFWYRQDPGLGLRLIYFSYDVKMKEKGDIPEGYSVSREKKERFSLILESASTNQTSMYLCASSFPSLGNQPQHFGDGTRLSIL.

This chain uses TRBV19 with TRBJ2-1, with 10 positions matching TRBD2. The V gene end was trimmed by 5 bases and the J gene end by 2 bases; junction bases not matched to a gene: 6. This CDR3 is built from 16 residues. Germline V gene sequence: CDR1 LNHDA, CDR2 SQIVND (reference sequence). The CDR3 sequence is CASSLQAGGPYNEQFF. CDR3 DNA: TGTGCCAGTAGTCTCCAAGCGGGAGGGCCCTACAATGAGCAGTTCTTC.

This clone was picked up a small number of times. V gene TRBV28 combines with J gene TRBJ1-2; 8 bases fit TRBD1. CDR3 length equals 12 residues. The J segment lost 13 bases and the V segment lost 5 bases, leaving 9 bases of the junction unmatched. Germline CDR1 and CDR2: MDHEN and SYDVKM. CDR3 protein: CASSPQGAGATF. The CDR3 bases are TGTGCCAGCAGTCCCCAGGGGGCGGGCGCCACCTTC.